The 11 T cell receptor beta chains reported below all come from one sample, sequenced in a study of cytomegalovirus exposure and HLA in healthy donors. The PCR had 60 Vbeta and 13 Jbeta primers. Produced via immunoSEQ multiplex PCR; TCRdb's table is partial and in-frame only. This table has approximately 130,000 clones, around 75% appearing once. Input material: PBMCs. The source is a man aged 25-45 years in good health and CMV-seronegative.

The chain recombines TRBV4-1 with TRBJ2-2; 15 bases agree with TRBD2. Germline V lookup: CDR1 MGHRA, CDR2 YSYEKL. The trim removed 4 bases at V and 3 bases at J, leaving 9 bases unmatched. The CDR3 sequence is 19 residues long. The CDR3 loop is CASSRRTSGGAMDTGELFF. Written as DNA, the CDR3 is TGCGCCAGCAGCCGTCGGACTAGCGGGGGGGCCATGGACACCGGGGAGCTGTTTTTT.

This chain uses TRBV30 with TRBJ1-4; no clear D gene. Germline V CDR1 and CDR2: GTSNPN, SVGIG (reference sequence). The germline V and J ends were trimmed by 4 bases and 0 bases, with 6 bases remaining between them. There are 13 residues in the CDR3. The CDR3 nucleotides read TGTGCCTGGACGCCTACAACTAATGAAAAACTGTTTTTT. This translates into CAWTPTTNEKLFF.

The CDR3, as DNA: TGTGCCAGCAGCTACCCCCCTGGGCAGGGGGTCGGGGAGCTGTTTTTT. It translates to CASSYPPGQGVGELFF. This chain links TRBV5-4 with TRBJ2-2, with 7 bases fitting TRBD1. Germline CDR1 is SGHNT and CDR2 is YYREEE (reference sequence). This CDR3 is built from 16 residues. Trimming took 3 bases from V and 7 from J; bases not matched to a gene: 12.

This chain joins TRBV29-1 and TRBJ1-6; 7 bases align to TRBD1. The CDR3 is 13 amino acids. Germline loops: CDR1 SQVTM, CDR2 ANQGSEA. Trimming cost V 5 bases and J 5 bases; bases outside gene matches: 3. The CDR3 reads CSVLTGNNSPLHF. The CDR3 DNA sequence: TGCAGCGTTTTGACAGGGAATAATTCACCCCTCCACTTT.

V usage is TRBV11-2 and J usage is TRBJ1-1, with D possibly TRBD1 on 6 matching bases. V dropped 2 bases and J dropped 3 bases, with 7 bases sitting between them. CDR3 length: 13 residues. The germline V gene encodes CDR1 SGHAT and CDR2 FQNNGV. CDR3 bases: TGTGCCAGCAGCTTACAGGGGTACACTGAAGCTTTCTTT. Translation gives CASSLQGYTEAFF.

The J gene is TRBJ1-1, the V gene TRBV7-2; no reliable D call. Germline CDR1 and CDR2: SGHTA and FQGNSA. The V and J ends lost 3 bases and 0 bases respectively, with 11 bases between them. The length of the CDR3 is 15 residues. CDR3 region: CASSFGPGVNTEAFF. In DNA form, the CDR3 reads TGTGCCAGCAGCTTTGGACCCGGGGTGAACACTGAAGCTTTCTTT.

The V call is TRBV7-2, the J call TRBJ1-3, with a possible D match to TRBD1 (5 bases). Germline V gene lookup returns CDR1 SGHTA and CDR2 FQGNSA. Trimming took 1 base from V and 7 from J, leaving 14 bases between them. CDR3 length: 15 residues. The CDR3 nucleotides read TGTGCCAGCAGCTTAGTATGGGACTCGGGGAACACCATATATTTT. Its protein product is CASSLVWDSGNTIYF.

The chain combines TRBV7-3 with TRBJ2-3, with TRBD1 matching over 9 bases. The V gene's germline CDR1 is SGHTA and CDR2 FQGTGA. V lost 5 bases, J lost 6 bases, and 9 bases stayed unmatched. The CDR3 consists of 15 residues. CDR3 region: CASSLDRGSWDTQYF. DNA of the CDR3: TGTGCCAGCAGCCTCGACAGGGGGTCGTGGGATACGCAGTATTTT.

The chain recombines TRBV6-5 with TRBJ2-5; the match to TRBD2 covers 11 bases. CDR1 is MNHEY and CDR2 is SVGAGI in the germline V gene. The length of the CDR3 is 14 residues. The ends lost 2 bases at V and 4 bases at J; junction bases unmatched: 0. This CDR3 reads CASSYGTSGETQYF. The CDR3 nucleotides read TGTGCCAGCAGTTACGGGACTAGCGGAGAGACCCAGTACTTC.

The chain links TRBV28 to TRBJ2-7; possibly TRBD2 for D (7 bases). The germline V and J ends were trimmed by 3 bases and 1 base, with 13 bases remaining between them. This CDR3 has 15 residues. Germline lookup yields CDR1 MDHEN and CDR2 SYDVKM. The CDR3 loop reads CASSLGGGGSYEQYF. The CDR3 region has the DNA TGTGCCAGCAGTTTGGGGGGAGGGGGGTCCTACGAGCAGTACTTC.

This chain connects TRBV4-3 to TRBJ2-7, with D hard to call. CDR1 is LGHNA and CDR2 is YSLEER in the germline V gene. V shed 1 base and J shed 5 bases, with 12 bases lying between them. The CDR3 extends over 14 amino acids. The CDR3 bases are TGCGCCAGCAGCCAAGCCTGGCTTTCCCACGAGCAGTACTTC. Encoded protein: CASSQAWLSHEQYF.